The 23 T cell receptor beta chains reported below all come from one sample, sequenced in a study of cytomegalovirus exposure and HLA in healthy donors. PCR used 60 Vbeta primers and 13 Jbeta primers. Only in-frame clones appear in the TCRdb table, and some are missing; sequencing was by immunoSEQ multiplex PCR. The sample lists roughly 140,000 clones; approximately 71% were seen once. Input material: PBMCs. These receptors all stem from a woman in her forties or fifties in good health and CMV-seronegative.

The gene calls are TRBV19 and TRBJ1-4; D unclear. V shed 1 base and J shed 9 bases, with 9 bases lying between them. CDR1 and CDR2 (germline): LNHDA, SQIVND (reference sequence). This CDR3 spans 13 amino acids. This CDR3 is CASSIVVEKKLFF. The CDR3 coding sequence is TGTGCCAGTAGTATAGTAGTTGAGAAAAAACTGTTTTTT.

The gene calls are TRBV7-9 and TRBJ1-5, with a weak D call TRBD1 (6 bases). V lost 1 base to trimming and J lost 7 bases, with 11 bases between them. This CDR3 is 14 amino acids long. Germline CDR1 is SEHNR and CDR2 is FQNEAQ (reference sequence). Here the CDR3 DNA reads TGTGCCAGCAGCTTAGGGGCAGGGGACCAGCCCCAGCATTTT. Its translation: CASSLGAGDQPQHF. Drawing the rest from reference TRBV7-9 and TRBJ1-5, the complete variable domain is DTGVSQNPRHKITKRGQNVTFRCDPISEHNRLYWYRQTLGQGPEFLTYFQNEAQLEKSRLLSDRFSAERPKGSFSTLEIQRTEQGDSAMYLCASSLGAGDQPQHFGDGTRLSIL.

The chain couples TRBV7-2 to TRBJ1-5, with 8 bases fitting TRBD1. The CDR3 totals 14 residues. V trimming: 5 bases; J trimming: 8 bases; junction bases outside the gene matches: 8. CDR1 SGHTA and CDR2 FQGNSA come from the germline V gene. Here the CDR3 DNA reads TGTGCCAGCAGCCCAGAGACAGGGGCCAAGCCCCAGCATTTT. This codes for CASSPETGAKPQHF.

The DNA for the CDR3 is TGTGCCAGCAGTGAACACGGGACAGGGTCGGTGGAGACCCAGTACTTC. Its protein product is CASSEHGTGSVETQYF. This sequence joins TRBV25-1 and TRBJ2-5, with TRBD1 matching over 9 bases. CDR1 is MGHDK and CDR2 is SYGVNS in the germline V gene. The CDR3 runs to 16 residues. Trimming removed 2 bases from V and 5 bases from J; junction bases left unmatched: 9.

The V call is TRBV11-2, the J call TRBJ2-3; 9 bases are a match to TRBD1. The CDR3 loop spans 15 amino acids. V trimming: 2 bases; J trimming: 1 base; junction bases outside the gene matches: 1. CDR1 and CDR2 from the germline V gene are SGHAT and FQNNGV. The CDR3 loop is CASSLRQGGTDTQYF. The DNA for the CDR3 is TGTGCCAGCAGCTTAAGACAGGGGGGCACAGATACGCAGTATTTT.

This chain joins TRBV10-3 and TRBJ2-7, with 7 bases fitting TRBD2. This CDR3 has 16 amino acids. The V segment lost 3 bases and the J segment 2 bases; nucleotides outside the gene matches: 10. Germline CDR1 is ENHRY and CDR2 is SYGVKD. The CDR3: CAISEGLGGVPYEQYF. Here the CDR3 DNA reads TGTGCCATCAGTGAAGGGTTGGGGGGGGTCCCCTACGAGCAGTACTTC.

The chain has TRBV25-1 and TRBJ2-1; TRBD2 agrees at 11 bases. This CDR3 spans 17 amino acids. The V segment lost 8 bases and the J segment 7 bases; nucleotides outside the gene matches: 16. Germline V gives CDR1 MGHDK, CDR2 SYGVNS. In DNA form, the CDR3 reads TGTGCCAGCCAGAAGATAGCGGGGGGGCCTGGGGGTAATGAGCAGTTCTTC. Amino acids: CASQKIAGGPGGNEQFF.

The V and J genes are TRBV7-8 and TRBJ1-6; weak D call: TRBD1 (5 bases). Germline-derived CDR1 and CDR2 are SGHVS and FQNEAQ. This CDR3 spans 16 amino acids. Trimming pared 2 bases from V and 4 bases from J, leaving 12 bases between. The CDR3: CASSLTGRAYNSPLHF. CDR3 coding DNA: TGTGCCAGCAGCTTAACGGGCAGGGCTTATAATTCACCCCTCCACTTT.

The chain carries TRBV5-8 and TRBJ1-2, with TRBD1 matching over 7 bases. There are 16 residues in the CDR3. Germline trimming cut 0 bases from V and 2 bases from J; bases unmatched to any gene: 7. Germline CDR1 and CDR2: SGHTS and YDEGEE. CDR3 nucleotides: TGTGCCAGCAGCTTGGGGTTCGGGACAGAGAACTATGGCTACACCTTC. Its translation: CASSLGFGTENYGYTF.

The sample holds one count of this clone. The V call is TRBV10-3, the J call TRBJ2-7; 10 nucleotides align to TRBD1. Germline V gives CDR1 ENHRY, CDR2 SYGVKD. The V and J ends lost 6 bases and 0 bases, in that order; junction bases with no gene match: 5. This CDR3 spans 15 amino acids. CDR3 region: CAIRDWTGGSYEQYF. The CDR3 DNA reads TGTGCCATCAGAGACTGGACAGGGGGCTCCTACGAGCAGTACTTC.

This chain connects TRBV18 to TRBJ1-1, with D unclear. The CDR3 length is 13 residues. The germline V gene has CDR1 KGHSH and CDR2 LQKENI. With 3 bases removed from V and 1 base from J, the gap between germline ends came to 6 bases. CDR3 amino acids: CASSPSANTEAFF. In DNA form, the CDR3 reads TGTGCCAGCTCACCCAGTGCGAACACTGAAGCTTTCTTT.

In this sample, this clone turned up a few times. The V and J genes are TRBV28 and TRBJ1-5; no clear D gene. V was clipped by 4 bases and J by 15 bases, with 10 bases between them. Germline-derived CDR1 and CDR2 are MDHEN and SYDVKM. This CDR3 is 10 amino acids long. The CDR3 loop is CASSSVLPHF. CDR3 in DNA: TGTGCCAGCAGTTCTGTACTGCCGCATTTT.

The V gene is TRBV5-1, the J gene TRBJ2-3; TRBD1 agrees at 7 bases. The CDR3 length is 16 residues. The junction had 7 bases not matched to a gene; V was cut back by 2 bases and J by 1 base. Looked up from germline, CDR1 is SGHRS and CDR2 is YFSETQ. DNA for the CDR3: TGCGCCAGCAGCTTTAAGGCAGGGGGAGGCACAGATACGCAGTATTTT. This gives the protein CASSFKAGGGTDTQYF.

The gene calls are TRBV15 and TRBJ2-1, with 8 nucleotides matching TRBD2. CDR3 length: 16 amino acids. Per germline, CDR1 LNHNV and CDR2 YYDKDF (reference sequence). V gave up 5 bases and J gave up 7 bases; unmatched junction bases: 13. The CDR3: CATSYSPGGPSNEQFF. The CDR3 bases are TGTGCCACCAGCTACTCCCCGGGGGGGCCGTCTAATGAGCAGTTCTTC.

The chain joins TRBV20-1 to TRBJ2-3; no clear D. Per germline, CDR1 DFQATT and CDR2 SNEGSKA (reference sequence). The CDR3 sequence is 11 residues long. V dropped 3 bases and J dropped 6 bases, with 7 bases sitting between them. CDR3 nucleotides: TGCAGTGCTAGGGAGCCCGATACGCAGTATTTT. Translated, it gives CSAREPDTQYF.

The chain employs TRBV18 and TRBJ2-1; 7 bases fit TRBD2. Germline V gene lookup returns CDR1 KGHSH and CDR2 LQKENI. Trimming cost V 3 bases and J 4 bases; bases outside gene matches: 6. This CDR3 contains 15 residues. CDR3 in DNA: TGTGCCAGCTCACCCGGACTAGGCCTATACAATGAGCAGTTCTTC. This encodes CASSPGLGLYNEQFF.

This clone showed up just a few times. V gene TRBV15 combines with J gene TRBJ2-5; TRBD2 matches at 7 bases. The J segment lost 4 bases and the V segment lost 0 bases, leaving 5 bases of the junction unmatched. CDR1 is LNHNV, CDR2 YYDKDF, per germline (reference sequence). The CDR3 extends over 15 amino acids. The CDR3, as DNA: TGTGCCACCAGCAGAGAGGGAGGGGAAGGAGAGACCCAGTACTTC. As protein: CATSREGGEGETQYF.

The chain employs TRBV7-2 and TRBJ2-7; 7 bases align to TRBD1. V lost 4 bases and J lost 9; bases outside the gene matches: 9. CDR3 length: 13 amino acids. Per the germline V gene, CDR1 is SGHTA and CDR2 is FQGNSA. CDR3 region: CASSSIQGSGQYF. In DNA form, the CDR3 reads TGTGCCAGCAGCTCGATACAGGGGTCGGGGCAGTACTTC. Full variable domain (outside the CDR3, taken from reference TRBV7-2 and TRBJ2-7): GAGVSQSPSNKVTEKGKDVELRCDPISGHTALYWYRQSLGQGLEFLIYFQGNSAPDKSGLPSDRFSAERTGGSVSTLTIQRTQQEDSAVYLCASSSIQGSGQYFGPGTRLTVT.

This clone has only a few counts. The chain carries TRBV5-1 and TRBJ2-5; D is possibly TRBD2 (6 bases). Between the trimmed V and J ends, which lost 4 bases and 5 bases, there was a span of 12 bases. Germline V lookup: CDR1 SGHRS, CDR2 YFSETQ. This CDR3 region has 13 residues. CDR3 coding DNA: TGCGCCAGCAGCCCTGGGACTTTGGAGACCCAGTACTTC. Translation gives CASSPGTLETQYF.

Only a few counts were recorded for this clone. This specimen includes other DNA sequences encoding the same CDR3. This sequence joins TRBV2 and TRBJ1-1; possibly TRBD1 for D (6 bases). This CDR3 comprises 13 residues. Trimming shortened V by 4 bases and J by 5 bases, and 11 bases separated the two germline ends. CDR1 and CDR2 (germline): SNHLY, FYNNEI. The CDR3 region is CASSVEGGTEAFF. CDR3 nucleotides: TGTGCCAGCAGTGTTGAGGGGGGGACTGAAGCTTTCTTT.

The V and J genes are TRBV30 and TRBJ1-1; 10 positions agree with TRBD1. The CDR3 has 19 amino acids. The germline gives CDR1 GTSNPN, CDR2 SVGIG (reference sequence). The J segment lost 0 bases and the V segment lost 1 base, leaving 14 bases of the junction unmatched. The CDR3, as DNA: TGTGCCTGGAGTGGGACAGGGGGTGGCGAGCTATTTATGAACACTGAAGCTTTCTTT. Translated, it gives CAWSGTGGGELFMNTEAFF. Based on the CDR3 plus reference TRBV30 and TRBJ1-1, the full variable domain is SQTIHQWPATLVQPVGSPLSLECTVEGTSNPNLYWYRQAAGRGLQLLFYSVGIGQISSEVPQNLSASRPQDRQFILSSKKLLLSDSGFYLCAWSGTGGGELFMNTEAFFGQGTRLTVV.

In its sample, this clone was seen once. The gene calls are TRBV29-1 and TRBJ2-7; 10 bases are shared with TRBD2. Germline V CDR1 and CDR2: SQVTM, ANQGSEA. The CDR3 has 15 residues. The J segment lost 4 bases and the V segment lost 1 base, leaving 7 bases of the junction unmatched. CDR3 coding DNA: TGCAGCGTTGAAGTACCCCGACTAGCGGGTTACGAGCAGTACTTC. Its translation is CSVEVPRLAGYEQYF.

The rearrangement joins TRBV28 to TRBJ1-3; D uncertain. The CDR3 consists of 16 residues. In germline, CDR1 is MDHEN, CDR2 SYDVKM. Deletions cut 6 bases from V and 0 bases from J, with 15 bases between. The CDR3: CASSSELARSGNTIYF. Written as DNA, the CDR3 is TGTGCCAGCAGCTCCGAGTTAGCCCGCTCTGGAAACACCATATATTTT.